The rows below give T cell receptor beta chains drawn from one sample of a study of T cells after somatic rescue of genetic block. Method: immunoSEQ multiplex PCR; TCRdb's copy keeps in-frame clones and lacks some. The sample has 70,000 or so clones, about 91% seen once; the top ten hold about 3%. The sample was peripheral blood mononuclear cells (PBMCs). Receptors were obtained from a man between 35 and 55 years old. Both conserved end residues are trimmed from each CDR3.

CDR3 length	J gene	V gene	CDR3 protein
17	TRBJ2-7	TRBV6-4	ASSRETRRISRGHDEQY
12	TRBJ1-5	TRBV6-1	ASRPQGADQPQH
10	TRBJ2-7	TRBV5-6	ASSSNYYEQY
14	TRBJ2-7	TRBV4-3	ASSHPRDRACYEQY
9	TRBJ1-2	TRBV6-6	ATLANYGYT
12	TRBJ1-1	TRBV18	ASSPDGSDTEAF
9	TRBJ2-3	TRBV20-1	SVMPEDTQY
12	TRBJ2-1	TRBV7-6	ASSLAGAYNEQF
14	TRBJ2-3	TRBV7-9	ASSLVWGTSTDTQY
13	TRBJ1-4	TRBV7-9	ASSITGQGSQKLF
11	TRBJ2-2	TRBV5-1	ASSLNGGGELF
11	TRBJ2-3	TRBV6-1	ASSVGLTDTQY
14	TRBJ2-4	TRBV5-8	ASSWRQGPAKNIQY
16	TRBJ1-3	TRBV7-2	ASSLQGTALLSGNTIY
13	TRBJ2-5	TRBV4-3	ASSQTTGHQETQY
14	TRBJ1-4	TRBV7-8	ASSLRFRQSNEKLF
13	TRBJ2-2	TRBV15	ATSSRDSNTGELF
11	TRBJ2-1	TRBV18	ASSPKGPNEQF
13	TRBJ2-2	TRBV4-3	ASSQDASVTGELF
13	TRBJ2-1	TRBV6-5	ASSYGTGADNEQF
12	TRBJ1-1	TRBV15	ATSRGGQTTEAF
10	TRBJ1-1	TRBV28	ASRRYGTEAF
11	TRBJ2-7	TRBV19	ARKTNQRDEQY
15	TRBJ2-3	TRBV7-3	ASSLSARADSTDTQY
14	TRBJ2-1	TRBV10-1	ASSDPARQPYNEQF
14	TRBJ2-2	TRBV7-2	ASSRPGLAVTGELF
14	TRBJ2-3	TRBV11-1	ASSIGTTAPVDTQY
13	TRBJ1-3	TRBV28	ASSNRPYSGNTIY
14	TRBJ2-6	TRBV7-6	ASSPGPMPGANVLT
15	TRBJ1-1	TRBV6-7	ASSFPEGGEGNTEAF
13	TRBJ2-3	TRBV5-1	ASSPGTSSTDTQY
10	TRBJ1-4	TRBV27	ASTGTNEKLF
11	TRBJ1-1	TRBV6-5	ASRLGWGTEAF
13	TRBJ1-4	TRBV27	ASSAGTVINEKLF
12	TRBJ2-2	TRBV15	ATSLASVTGELF
13	TRBJ2-5	TRBV15	ATSRDPGPKETQY
14	TRBJ2-3	TRBV7-8	ASSVLAGVSTDTQY
10	TRBJ1-1	TRBV30	AWTNMELRAF
14	TRBJ2-5	TRBV4-1	ASSQSIATPQETQY
13	TRBJ2-5	TRBV11-2	ASSLGASFRETQY
11	TRBJ2-3	TRBV9	ASSVDFSDTQY
12	TRBJ2-7	TRBV11-2	ASSTDGLSYEQY
12	TRBJ2-7	TRBV27	ASSLQAYSYEQY
10	TRBJ1-2	TRBV7-2	ASSLQNYGCT
14	TRBJ2-6	TRBV6-4	ASSEVWDPGANVLT
13	TRBJ2-7	TRBV10-3	AISESTDLSYEQY
13	TRBJ2-7	TRBV6-5	ASSYVRGPSYEQY
11	TRBJ1-3	TRBV25-1	ASSEFGGITIY
10	TRBJ2-1	TRBV9	ASSAAGTTQF
14	TRBJ2-1	TRBV4-1	ASGQGITASYNEQF
13	TRBJ2-7	TRBV7-2	ASSLGSGTGVPQY
8	TRBJ2-3	TRBV2	ASGRDTQY
13	TRBJ1-2	TRBV5-1	ASSLERHPGYGYT
12	TRBJ2-3	TRBV19	ASTQEDSTDTQY
13	TRBJ1-3	TRBV13	ASSSLRTVGNTIY
16	TRBJ2-3	TRBV12-5	ASGLAARLGGYPDTQY
11	TRBJ1-2	TRBV2	ASSENLSYGYT